The present T cell receptor beta chain was sequenced within a study of blood T cell repertoires in COVID-19. Only in-frame clones appear in the TCRdb table, and some are missing; sequencing was by immunoSEQ multiplex PCR. Of some 370,000 clones detected, approximately 87% appear once; the ten largest clones hold more than 9%. One Seattle source followed patients from active infection through their disease course. The receptor was derived from a young woman with COVID-19, enrolled during active disease. Sequencing used peripheral blood.

The CDR3 sequence: CAWSQGGSGNTIYF. The CDR3 DNA sequence: TGTGCCTGGAGTCAGGGGGGCTCTGGAAACACCATATATTTT. The chain uses TRBV30 and TRBJ1-3; 7 bases fit TRBD1. V was clipped by 2 bases and J by 0 bases; unmatched bases: 1. The length of the CDR3 is 14 residues. The germline V gene has CDR1 GTSNPN and CDR2 SVGIG (reference sequence).